This TCR beta chain emerged from a study of blood T cells in healthy people across ages. Study-level results: There was a strong correlation between TCR beta diversity and naive T cell percentage. In older individuals, TCR beta diversity per million T cells was lower, falling roughly linearly with age.

As for this clonotype: Its cognate antigen is unknown.

The use of a sample-barcoded 5' primer and a J-beta primer mix characterized a second PCR of roughly 6 to 11 cycles. Each CDR3 protein is one row after TCRdb ran MiXCR on the 5' RACE reads. The repertoire holds under 800,000 distinct CDR3 sequences, with around 46% as singletons. CDR3 length equals 14 residues. Germline-derived CDR1 and CDR2 are SGDLS and YYNGEE. The germline V and J ends were trimmed by 1 base and 7 bases, with 15 bases remaining between them. Sequenced material: blood. This receptor was taken from a woman aged 60-70 years in good health. The V gene is TRBV9, the J gene TRBJ2-7; possibly TRBD2 for D (5 bases). CDR3 sequence (DNA): TGTGCCAGCAGCGTATCCCCTAGCTCGGGGGAGCAGTACTTC. The encoded protein is CASSVSPSSGEQYF.